This T cell receptor beta chain was sequenced for a study of T cell repertoires in cytomegalovirus infection. Across the study: Evidence of both CMV infection and a matching HLA type came from public TCR beta signatures. Study-level points and caveats: Across the ex vivo response, the dominant clonotypes were HLA-C-restricted CMV-specific TCR beta clonotypes. Of the TCR beta families, the public ones yielded a cumulative frequency that identified carriers of CMV plus the relevant HLA.

The CDR3 is 16 residues long. Germline assignment: CDR1 KGHSH and CDR2 LQKENI. Between the trimmed V and J ends, which lost 0 bases and 4 bases, there was a span of 13 bases. TCRdb redid the calling of the reads with MiXCR, one entry per CDR3 protein. The profile covers 310,000 or so distinct CDR3 sequences, with 9.6% appearing a single time and less than 3% taken by the ten largest. This clonotype was picked up many times. Its antigen is unidentified. The TCR was taken from a human donor in good health (CMV status not recorded). Some clones in this sample may be carry-over from other donors' samples. Sequencing used PBMCs. This rearrangement joins TRBV18 to TRBJ2-1, with D perhaps matching TRBD1 or TRBD2 (6 bases each). This chain's CDR3 is CASSPPAEGDYNEQFF. CDR3 nucleotide sequence: TGTGCCAGCTCACCACCAGCGGAGGGGGATTACAATGAGCAGTTCTTC.